Following are 30 T cell receptor beta chains from one sample sequenced in a study of T cell repertoires in cytomegalovirus infection. Each CDR3 protein gets one entry after TCRdb re-called the reads with MiXCR. The sample carries 300,000 or so distinct CDR3 sequences, more than 20% recorded once. No antigen has been identified for these receptors. The specimen comprised cultured PBMCs, sampled from culture after CMV antigen stimulation. The receptors shown here come from a human donor in good health (CMV status not recorded). Some clones in this sample may be carry-over from other donors' samples.

The chain carries TRBV5-6 and TRBJ1-5; D perhaps matches TRBD1 (5 bases). The CDR3 has 13 amino acids. Trimming took 0 bases from V and 9 from J, leaving 10 bases between them. Germline V gene lookup returns CDR1 SGHDT and CDR2 YYEEEE. The CDR3 loop is CASSLEGVRPQHF. The CDR3 DNA reads TGTGCCAGCAGCTTGGAAGGGGTCCGGCCCCAGCATTTT.

V gene TRBV12-3 or TRBV12-4 combines with J gene TRBJ2-1; TRBD1 or TRBD2 may be the D gene (5 bases each). The germline V and J ends were trimmed by 10 bases and 10 bases, with 17 bases remaining between them. The CDR3 totals 12 residues. CDR3 amino acids: CATHAGAGEQFF. CDR3 nucleotide sequence: TGTGCCACCCATGCCGGGGCCGGCGAGCAGTTCTTC.

With respect to this clonotype: A much more abundant neighbour one base away suggests this may be a read error. CDR3 loop: CATGLAGDYDTDTQYF. The CDR3 nucleotides read TGTGCCACTGGACTAGCGGGAGATTACGACACAGATACGCAGTATTTT. The chain is built from TRBV10-3 and TRBJ2-3; 13 bases line up with TRBD2. There are 16 residues in the CDR3. CDR1 and CDR2 from the germline V gene are ENHRY and SYGVKD. Trimming cost V 10 bases and J 2 bases; bases outside gene matches: 9.

A note on this clonotype: A read error may account for a junction end that differs from germline. The chain recombines TRBV15 with TRBJ1-2; weak D call: TRBD1 (5 bases). This CDR3 is built from 14 residues. The germline V gene has CDR1 LNHNV and CDR2 YYDKDF (reference sequence). CDR3 sequence reads: CATSRDQGVYRYTF. Written as DNA, the CDR3 is TGTGCCACCAGCAGAGATCAAGGGGTCTATCGCTACACCTTC.

The sample holds a few counts of this clonotype. The V gene is TRBV23-1, the J gene TRBJ2-3; 7 bases map to TRBD1. TRBV23-1 is an ORF, and what it does is uncertain. The V and J ends lost 4 bases and 2 bases, in that order; junction bases with no gene match: 9. The CDR3 contains 16 residues. The CDR3 region is CASSLGQPTITDTQYF. CDR3 nucleotides: TGCGCCAGCAGTCTGGGACAGCCTACGATCACAGATACGCAGTATTTT.

The table lists this clonotype with a few counts. V usage is TRBV25-1 and J usage is TRBJ1-5; no clear D. Trimming took 1 base from V and 5 from J, leaving 6 bases between them. Germline values: CDR1 MGHDK, CDR2 SYGVNS. The CDR3 extends over 13 amino acids. CDR3: CASSESLYQPQHF. CDR3 DNA sequence: TGTGCCAGCAGTGAATCCTTGTATCAGCCCCAGCATTTT.

The chain uses TRBV6-2 or TRBV6-3 and TRBJ2-1; 13 positions match TRBD2. Germline values: CDR1 MNHEY, CDR2 SVGEGT. V shed 5 bases, J shed 8 bases, and the junction held 9 bases outside the gene matches. This CDR3 spans 16 amino acids. The CDR3 region is CASSTFPGLAGYEQFF. The CDR3 region has the DNA TGTGCCAGCAGTACCTTCCCGGGACTAGCGGGATATGAGCAGTTCTTC.

This clonotype came up many times. The chain links TRBV7-8 to TRBJ2-4; unclear D gene. V lost 1 base and J 4 bases, leaving 5 bases between the germline ends. The CDR3 consists of 13 residues. Germline CDR1 is SGHVS and CDR2 is FQNEAQ. The CDR3 loop reads CASSLVQKNIQYF. In nucleotides, the CDR3 is TGTGCCAGCAGCTTAGTACAGAAAAACATTCAGTACTTC.

The genes are TRBV15 and TRBJ2-7, with unresolved D. The CDR3 is 12 amino acids. Germline CDR1 LNHNV, CDR2 YYDKDF (reference sequence). Trimming took off 5 bases at V and 4 bases at J, with 9 bases between the two ends. Here the CDR3 reads CATSLKGYEQYV. DNA for the CDR3: TGTGCCACCAGCCTCAAGGGTTACGAGCAGTACGTC.

This clonotype was recorded a few times. CDR3 sequence: CASRHAGHNEQFF. The CDR3 coding sequence is TGTGCCAGCAGACACGCGGGCCACAATGAGCAGTTCTTC. V is TRBV12-3 or TRBV12-4 and J is TRBJ2-1; TRBD2 is a possible D gene (5 bases). This CDR3 has 13 amino acids. Trimming removed 6 bases from V and 5 bases from J, with 11 bases in between.

CDR3: CASREGGNSPLHF. CDR3 nucleotides: TGTGCCAGCAGAGAGGGGGGTAATTCACCCCTCCACTTT. The V gene is TRBV28, the J gene TRBJ1-6; tentative D call: TRBD1 (6 bases). Germline V gene lookup returns CDR1 MDHEN and CDR2 SYDVKM. There are 13 residues in the CDR3. Trimming removed 6 bases at V and 6 bases at J, with 9 bases between.

This clonotype came up a few times. The chain has TRBV12-3 or TRBV12-4 and TRBJ2-3; D is perhaps TRBD1 (6 bases). This CDR3 is built from 15 residues. V lost 6 bases to trimming and J lost 2 bases, with 15 bases between them. The CDR3 bases are TGTGCCAGCAGCCAGAGTAGGGGGTCCACAGATACGCAGTATTTT. This sequence encodes CASSQSRGSTDTQYF.

On this clonotype itself: A clone one base away is much larger, so this may be a read error. The CDR3 DNA sequence: TGTGCCAGCAGCACCCACTGGACTAGCGGGAGTCCAAACAATGAGCAGTCCTTC. Protein sequence: CASSTHWTSGSPNNEQSF. The chain uses TRBV7-2 and TRBJ2-1; TRBD2 aligns across 13 bases. Germline V lookup: CDR1 SGHTA, CDR2 FQGNSA. The CDR3 totals 18 residues.

The J gene is TRBJ2-1, the V gene TRBV23-1; maybe TRBD1 (5 bases). TRBV23-1 is recorded as an ORF, its role being uncertain. The V end lost 0 bases, the J end lost 5 bases, and 11 bases lay between the germline ends. The CDR3 is 15 residues long. CDR3 nucleotides: TGCGCCAGCAGTCAATCGACCAGGGTGGACAATGAGCAGTTCTTC. Its protein product is CASSQSTRVDNEQFF.

This clonotype was seen only a few times. The V call is TRBV7-8, the J call TRBJ1-1, with 9 bases lining up with TRBD1. CDR1 and CDR2 (germline): SGHVS, FQNEAQ. V was clipped by 2 bases and J by 10 bases; unmatched bases: 8. The CDR3 covers 14 residues. The CDR3 nucleotides are TGTGCCAGCAGCTTACCGGGACAGGGACAGGGAGCTTTCTTT. Amino acid sequence: CASSLPGQGQGAFF.

This clonotype was counted only a few times. This chain connects TRBV15 to TRBJ2-7; a weak D match, TRBD1 (6 bases). V lost 4 bases to trimming and J lost 5 bases, with 24 bases between them. The CDR3 covers 17 residues. Germline V lookup: CDR1 LNHNV, CDR2 YYDKDF (reference sequence). DNA of the CDR3: TGTGCCACCAGCACTGACACCCCCGCAACAGGGAGTCACGAGCAGTACTTC. Amino acid sequence: CATSTDTPATGSHEQYF.

This sequence joins TRBV10-3 and TRBJ2-7; 7 positions match TRBD1. This CDR3 is built from 14 residues. Trimming removed 8 bases from V and 3 bases from J; junction bases left unmatched: 10. Germline assignment: CDR1 ENHRY and CDR2 SYGVKD. CDR3 DNA sequence: TGTGCCATCCTTCGACAGGGCCAACTCTACGAGCAGTACTTC. Its translation: CAILRQGQLYEQYF.

The chain combines TRBV6-2 or TRBV6-3 with TRBJ1-2; 7 nucleotides line up with TRBD1. The CDR3 is 11 residues long. With V trimmed by 5 bases and J by 10 bases, 4 bases remained unmatched. Germline V CDR1 and CDR2: MNHEY, SVGEGT. Written as DNA, the CDR3 is TGTGCCAGCAGTCAAGGGGGCGCCTACACCTTC. It yields the protein CASSQGGAYTF.

V is TRBV12-3 or TRBV12-4 and J is TRBJ2-6, with D unclear. CDR3 length: 15 amino acids. V was shortened by 6 bases and J by 0 bases, with 9 bases between the two germline ends. The CDR3 DNA follows: TGTGCCAGCAGACGTACAAGCTCTGGGGCCAACGTCCTGACTTTC. It translates to CASRRTSSGANVLTF.

This clonotype was observed a handful of times. The chain joins TRBV19 to TRBJ2-3; D perhaps matches TRBD2 (6 bases). The length of the CDR3 is 12 residues. V gave up 3 bases and J gave up 10 bases, with 11 bases separating them. Per the germline V gene, CDR1 is LNHDA and CDR2 is SQIVND (reference sequence). CDR3 sequence: CASSISSEAQYF. CDR3 bases: TGTGCCAGTAGTATCTCTAGCGAGGCGCAGTATTTT.

The rearrangement joins TRBV7-6 to TRBJ2-1; no clear D. CDR1 is SGHVS and CDR2 is FNYEAQ in the germline V gene. The CDR3 consists of 15 residues. Trimming left V 1 base short and J 6 bases short, with 13 bases between. The DNA of the CDR3 is TGTGCCAGCAGCTTAGGGGAATGGTTCCTCAATGAGCAGTTCTTC. This encodes CASSLGEWFLNEQFF.

In its sample, this clonotype was seen many times. V usage is TRBV6-2 or TRBV6-3 and J usage is TRBJ2-7; TRBD2 is a possible D gene (6 bases). V lost 6 bases to trimming and J lost 5 bases, with 23 bases between them. Germline assignment: CDR1 MNHEY and CDR2 SVGEGT. The CDR3 has 16 residues. The CDR3 DNA reads as TGTGCCAGCAGACCCCCCTCCAGCGGGTGGTCCCACGAGCAGTACTTC. Amino acid sequence: CASRPPSSGWSHEQYF.

The chain employs TRBV28 and TRBJ2-7; no clear D gene. CDR3 length equals 13 residues. Trimming left V 4 bases short and J 6 bases short, with 13 bases between. Per the germline V gene, CDR1 is MDHEN and CDR2 is SYDVKM. CDR3 DNA: TGTGCCAGCAGTTACCCCACAGTCGGCGAGCAGTACTTC. This translates into CASSYPTVGEQYF.

This chain links TRBV12-5 with TRBJ1-4; a weak D match, TRBD1 (6 bases). The germline gives CDR1 LGHNT, CDR2 FRNRAP. Between the trimmed V and J ends, which lost 1 base and 12 bases, there was a span of 12 bases. The CDR3 extends over 13 amino acids. In DNA, the CDR3 is TGTGCTAGTGGTTTGGGGAGGACAGACGAACTGTTTTTT. Amino acid sequence: CASGLGRTDELFF.

V usage is TRBV12-3 or TRBV12-4 and J usage is TRBJ2-5; no clear D. This CDR3 is built from 15 residues. The V and J ends lost 5 bases and 2 bases respectively, with 15 bases between them. The CDR3 sequence: CASSPPTGFQETQYF. For the CDR3, the DNA is TGTGCCAGCAGTCCGCCAACTGGGTTTCAAGAGACCCAGTACTTC.

The genes are TRBV7-2 and TRBJ2-1; D unclear. V was clipped by 2 bases and J by 7 bases, with 12 bases between them. Germline CDR1 is SGHTA and CDR2 is FQGNSA. The CDR3 is 14 amino acids. The CDR3 sequence is CASSLLSVVNEQFF. The CDR3 DNA reads as TGTGCCAGCAGCTTACTTTCGGTTGTAAATGAGCAGTTCTTC.

J is TRBJ2-3 and V is TRBV28; TRBD2 aligns across 7 bases. Germline CDR1 is MDHEN and CDR2 is SYDVKM. The CDR3 length is 15 residues. Trimming cost V 4 bases and J 6 bases; bases outside gene matches: 10. The CDR3 region has the DNA TGTGCCAGCAGTTCCCCTCGGGCGGGAGTGGATACGCAGTATTTT. Protein product: CASSSPRAGVDTQYF. The full variable domain, completed using reference TRBV28 and TRBJ2-3, is DVKVTQSSRYLVKRTGEKVFLECVQDMDHENMFWYRQDPGLGLRLIYFSYDVKMKEKGDIPEGYSVSREKKERFSLILESASTNQTSMYLCASSSPRAGVDTQYFGPGTRLTVL.

The chain couples TRBV5-4 to TRBJ2-1, with 10 bases that match TRBD2. CDR3 length equals 16 residues. CDR1 is SGHNT, CDR2 YYREEE, per germline (reference sequence). With V trimmed by 3 bases and J by 5 bases, 8 bases remained unmatched. Here the CDR3 DNA reads TGTGCCAGCAGCTCGTCGGGACTAGCGCCAGACAATGAGCAGTTCTTC. Its translation is CASSSSGLAPDNEQFF.

The V gene is TRBV6-2 or TRBV6-3, the J gene TRBJ2-1, with D hard to call. The CDR3 is 14 amino acids. Trimming removed 6 bases from V and 8 bases from J, with 17 bases in between. CDR1 and CDR2 (germline): MNHEY, SVGEGT. The chain's CDR3 is CASSPKRAYYEQFF. For the CDR3, the DNA is TGTGCCAGCAGCCCTAAAAGGGCATACTATGAGCAGTTCTTC.

The rearrangement links TRBV11-2 to TRBJ1-2, with a tentative D call TRBD1 (6 bases). Germline V gene sequence: CDR1 SGHAT, CDR2 FQNNGV. Trimming removed 0 bases at V and 8 bases at J, with 13 bases between. The CDR3 totals 14 residues. The CDR3: CASSLDGQQRGYTF. The CDR3 DNA is TGTGCCAGCAGCTTAGATGGACAGCAGAGGGGCTACACCTTC.